These T cell receptor beta chains were read from a single sample in a study of beta chain features in type 1 diabetes. Here immunoSEQ multiplex PCR was the method, and the copy in TCRdb shows in-frame clones only, minus some. The sample has roughly 300,000 clones; 12% to 15% are singletons. Material for sequencing was central memory CD4+ T cells from blood. The origin of the receptors is a man younger than 40 in good health. The CDR3 runs from the conserved cysteine through the conserved F or W. D genes are given only for firm matches. A row's size may be missing; if present it is once, few, many or a size class.

d_call	clone_size	v_call	j_call	cdr3_aa	cdr3_nt
TRBD2	NA	TRBV18	TRBJ2-2	CASSLSGSNTGELFF	TGTGCCAGCTCGCTGAGCGGGAGCAACACCGGGGAGCTGTTTTTT
NA	few	TRBV7-8	TRBJ2-5	CASSRETQYF	TGTGCCAGCAGCCGGGAGACCCAGTACTTC
TRBD1	few	TRBV27	TRBJ1-2	CASSSQGAYVGYTF	TGTGCCAGCAGTTCCCAGGGGGCATATGTTGGCTACACCTTC
NA	few	TRBV7-8	TRBJ2-3	CASSLSPQRSTDTQYF	TGTGCCAGCAGCTTAAGCCCCCAGCGGAGCACAGATACGCAGTATTTT
NA	few	TRBV7-2	TRBJ2-7	CASSLVGEQYF	TGTGCCAGCAGCTTAGTCGGGGAACAGTACTTC
NA	NA	TRBV6-5	TRBJ1-2	CASSYSIVQGGGYTF	TGTGCCAGCAGTTACTCGATTGTACAGGGCGGCGGCTACACCTTC
NA	once	TRBV10-3	TRBJ1-2	CAIRPTGRAGYGHTF	TGTGCCATCAGGCCTACAGGCCGAGCGGGCTATGGCCACACCTTC
NA	NA	TRBV19	TRBJ1-4	CASTRLFGANEKLFF	TGTGCCAGTACAAGACTTTTTGGGGCTAATGAAAAACTGTTTTTT
TRBD1	NA	TRBV6-5	TRBJ1-3	CASSSDRGRGNTIYF	TGTGCCAGCAGTTCGGACAGGGGAAGGGGAAACACCATATATTTT
NA	few	TRBV11-3	TRBJ2-1	CASSPRGGIIYNEQFF	TGTGCCAGCAGCCCGAGGGGCGGGATTATATACAATGAGCAGTTCTTC
TRBD1	NA	TRBV7-2	TRBJ1-2	CASSPNPGGYGYTF	TGTGCCAGCAGCCCTAACCCAGGGGGCTATGGCTACACCTTC
TRBD1	NA	TRBV7-8	TRBJ1-3	CASSLNRGDTIYF	TGTGCCAGCAGCTTGAACAGGGGGGACACCATATATTTT
NA	few	TRBV5-1	TRBJ2-2	CASSLQAAGELFF	TGCGCCAGCAGCTTACAGGCGGCCGGGGAGCTGTTTTTT
NA	NA	TRBV4-3	TRBJ1-2	CASRPSTGFNYGYTF	TGCGCCAGCAGGCCAAGTACAGGGTTTAACTATGGCTACACCTTC
NA	NA	TRBV6-6	TRBJ2-5	CASINQRSQETQYF	TGTGCCAGCATTAATCAGAGGAGCCAAGAGACCCAGTACTTC
NA	few	TRBV19	TRBJ1-1	CASSIGRRVENTEAFF	TGTGCCAGTAGTATCGGGCGGAGAGTGGAGAACACTGAAGCTTTCTTT
NA	NA	TRBV6-5	TRBJ1-1	CASSSRTLLGAFF	TGTGCCAGCAGTTCTCGGACGTTACTAGGAGCTTTCTTT
TRBD2	few	TRBV4-3	TRBJ2-2	CASSQDFTSFSSGRAGTGELFF	TGCGCCAGCAGCCAAGATTTTACATCTTTTTCTAGCGGGAGGGCCGGGACCGGGGAGCTGTTTTTT
NA	NA	TRBV27	TRBJ2-5	CASSLSSDGRGETQYF	TGTGCCAGCAGTTTATCCTCTGATGGACGGGGAGAGACCCAGTACTTC
NA	few	TRBV15	TRBJ2-3	CATSRGTHSTDTQYF	TGTGCCACCAGCCGGGGGACGCATAGCACAGATACGCAGTATTTT
NA	NA	TRBV4-3	TRBJ1-1	CASSQETVSRAFF	TGCGCCAGCAGCCAAGAAACAGTCTCCCGCGCTTTCTTT
TRBD2	NA	TRBV11-3	TRBJ2-3	CASSPGTSGSSTDTQYF	TGTGCCAGCAGCCCAGGGACTAGCGGGTCTAGCACAGATACGCAGTATTTT
TRBD1	few	TRBV7-2	TRBJ1-2	CASSSTGGYGYTF	TGTGCCAGCAGCTCCACAGGGGGCTATGGCTACACCTTC
TRBD1	few	TRBV29-1	TRBJ1-4	CSGRTGGEKLFF	TGCAGCGGGAGGACAGGGGGAGAAAAACTGTTTTTT
NA	few	TRBV9	TRBJ2-1	CASSVGRGVYNEQFF	TGTGCCAGCAGCGTAGGTAGGGGGGTCTACAATGAGCAGTTCTTC
TRBD2	few	TRBV2	TRBJ2-1	CASSGSGRAVDEQFF	TGTGCCAGCAGTGGTAGCGGGAGGGCCGTCGATGAGCAGTTCTTC
TRBD1	NA	TRBV4-3	TRBJ1-1	CASSQQPGQGRTEAFF	TGCGCCAGCAGCCAACAACCGGGACAGGGCAGGACTGAAGCTTTCTTT
NA	few	TRBV18	TRBJ2-3	CASSLYTDTQYF	TGTGCCAGCTCCCTGTACACAGATACGCAGTATTTT
TRBD2	few	TRBV9	TRBJ2-1	CASSGAGTSGGRDEQFF	TGTGCCAGCAGCGGCGCCGGGACTAGCGGGGGGCGGGATGAGCAGTTCTTC
NA	few	TRBV20-1	TRBJ2-5	CSASGSDFKYF	TGCAGTGCTAGTGGGTCAGATTTTAAGTACTTC
TRBD2	few	TRBV29-1	TRBJ2-2	CSVGERGDTGELFF	TGCAGCGTTGGAGAGCGGGGGGACACCGGGGAGCTGTTTTTT
NA	few	TRBV30	TRBJ1-1	CAWRQGSNTEAFF	TGTGCCTGGAGACAGGGTTCGAACACTGAAGCTTTCTTT
NA	few	TRBV4-3	TRBJ2-2	CASSQVVGLSGELFF	TGCGCCAGCAGCCAAGTCGTGGGGTTGTCCGGGGAGCTGTTTTTT
TRBD2	few	TRBV19	TRBJ2-3	CASSIDPLAGAGDTQYF	TGTGCCAGTAGTATAGATCCCCTAGCGGGGGCCGGTGATACGCAGTATTTT
NA	NA	TRBV5-6	TRBJ1-2	CASSLDLLNYGYTF	TGTGCCAGCAGCTTGGATCTGCTCAACTATGGCTACACCTTC
NA	few	TRBV6-1	TRBJ2-2	CASVLGGNTGELFF	TGTGCCAGCGTGCTCGGGGGGAACACCGGGGAGCTGTTTTTT
NA	few	TRBV13	TRBJ1-6	CASSFRQRNSPLHF	TGTGCCAGCAGCTTCAGACAGAGAAATTCACCCCTCCACTTT
NA	many	TRBV2	TRBJ2-5	CASSDSTVYQETQYF	TGTGCCAGCAGTGATTCGACAGTGTACCAAGAGACCCAGTACTTC
TRBD1	few	TRBV5-6	TRBJ1-1	CASSLFLVRGHAPTEAFF	TGTGCCAGCAGCTTGTTTTTGGTCAGGGGGCATGCTCCCACTGAAGCTTTCTTT
TRBD1	NA	TRBV6-6	TRBJ1-1	CASSVRDSAYEAFF	TGTGCCAGCAGTGTCCGGGACAGTGCTTATGAAGCTTTCTTT
NA	NA	TRBV29-1	TRBJ1-4	CSVRAGVAEKLFF	TGCAGCGTTCGAGCCGGCGTAGCTGAAAAACTGTTTTTT